These 26 T cell receptor beta chains originate from one sample sequenced in a study of T-cell reconstitution after alpha-beta-depleted transplantation in children. Unique molecular identifiers were used in preparing the TCRbeta library. TCRdb used MiXCR to reprocess the PCR reads, holding one entry per CDR3 protein. The table lists some 490,000 distinct CDR3 sequences, approximately 12% of them singletons, with around 5.8% in the top ten. Sequencing was performed on PBMCs from the stem cell graft donor, taken from the stem cell graft. The receptors originated from a human donor who donated a stem cell graft to a child with combined immunodeficiency.

This clonotype was detected only a few times. In DNA form, the CDR3 reads TGTGCCAGCAGTTTATTCGGAGGAAGCAATCAGCCCCAGCATTTT. Its protein is CASSLFGGSNQPQHF. This chain uses TRBV27 with TRBJ1-5; D uncertain. This CDR3 region has 15 residues. From germline, CDR1 is MNHEY and CDR2 SMNVEV (reference sequence). V lost 1 base and J 1 base, leaving 8 bases between the germline ends.

The rearrangement links TRBV6-1 to TRBJ1-6; D is ambiguous. The V end lost 5 bases, the J end lost 8 bases, and 10 bases lay between the germline ends. CDR1 MNHNS and CDR2 SASEGT come from the germline V gene. CDR3 length: 13 amino acids. The CDR3: CASSNWVDSPLHF. In nucleotides, the CDR3 is TGTGCCAGCAGTAATTGGGTGGATTCACCCCTCCACTTT.

The genes are TRBV2 and TRBJ2-1; D is unresolved. Germline CDR1 and CDR2: SNHLY and FYNNEI. This CDR3 contains 12 residues. V was trimmed by 7 bases and J by 8 bases, leaving 12 bases between them. CDR3 amino acids: CASTTSGYEQFF. The CDR3 DNA sequence: TGTGCCAGCACGACATCAGGCTATGAGCAGTTCTTC. Based on the CDR3 plus reference TRBV2 and TRBJ2-1, the full variable domain is EPEVTQTPSHQVTQMGQEVILRCVPISNHLYFYWYRQILGQKVEFLVSFYNNEISEKSEIFDDQFSVERPDGSNFTLKIRSTKLEDSAMYFCASTTSGYEQFFGPGTRLTVL.

The chain couples TRBV7-9 to TRBJ1-2; the D gene is possibly TRBD1 (6 bases). The CDR3 spans 12 residues. Deletions cut 8 bases from V and 4 bases from J, with 11 bases between. CDR1 and CDR2 (germline): SEHNR, FQNEAQ (reference sequence). The CDR3 sequence is CASRGQSYGYTF. CDR3 DNA: TGTGCCAGCCGGGGGCAATCCTATGGCTACACCTTC.

This sequence joins TRBV5-1 and TRBJ1-6; D perhaps matches TRBD1 (5 bases). The CDR3 length is 14 residues. Trimming cost V 4 bases and J 6 bases, with 11 bases left between them. CDR1 is SGHRS, CDR2 YFSETQ, per germline. DNA for the CDR3: TGCGCCAGCAGCGCCTGGGGGGTTAATTCACCCCTCCACTTT. Amino acids: CASSAWGVNSPLHF.

This clonotype was found many times. The V gene is TRBV9, the J gene TRBJ1-6; D call uncertain. The germline V and J ends were trimmed by 0 bases and 6 bases, with 10 bases remaining between them. The CDR3 runs to 15 residues. CDR1 SGDLS and CDR2 YYNGEE come from the germline V gene. The CDR3 is CASSVGGPGNSPLHF. The CDR3 coding sequence is TGTGCCAGCAGCGTAGGTGGGCCGGGTAATTCACCCCTCCACTTT. The whole variable domain, remainder taken from reference TRBV9 and TRBJ1-6, is DSGVTQTPKHLITATGQRVTLRCSPRSGDLSVYWYQQSLDQGLQFLIQYYNGEERAKGNILERFSAQQFPDLHSELNLSSLELGDSALYFCASSVGGPGNSPLHFGNGTRLTVT.

V is TRBV12-3 or TRBV12-4 and J is TRBJ2-1; TRBD2 is a possible D gene (5 bases). Trimming removed 3 bases at V and 3 bases at J, with 9 bases between. This CDR3 spans 14 amino acids. DNA for the CDR3: TGTGCCAGCAGTTTCGGGGAGAACTACAATGAGCAGTTCTTC. Its translation is CASSFGENYNEQFF.

The CDR3 loop reads CASSHTSGFYNEQFF. As DNA, the CDR3 is TGTGCCAGCAGCCATACTAGCGGGTTCTACAATGAGCAGTTCTTC. The chain has TRBV7-8 and TRBJ2-1; TRBD2 matches 9 bases. V gave up 5 bases and J gave up 3 bases; unmatched junction bases: 5. The germline CDR1 and CDR2 sequences are SGHVS and FQNEAQ. This CDR3 spans 15 amino acids.

This clonotype came up a few times. V is TRBV11-2 and J is TRBJ2-7, with 14 nucleotides matching TRBD2. V shed 4 bases and J 7 bases; nucleotides not matched to a gene: 15. Germline V lookup: CDR1 SGHAT, CDR2 FQNNGV. The CDR3 sequence is 18 residues long. CDR3 protein: CASSSGLAGVTGTLEQYF. In DNA, the CDR3 is TGTGCCAGCAGCTCGGGACTAGCGGGAGTTACCGGTACGTTGGAGCAGTACTTC.

This chain connects TRBV20-1 to TRBJ2-1; 10 bases fit TRBD2. Germline V gives CDR1 DFQATT, CDR2 SNEGSKA (reference sequence). J gave up 5 bases and V 3 bases, and 7 bases lay outside the gene matches. This CDR3 has 15 amino acids. In DNA form, the CDR3 reads TGCAGTGCTAGGGTACTAGCGGGGATCAACAATGAGCAGTTCTTC. Translation: CSARVLAGINNEQFF.

This clonotype was seen repeatedly, ten times or more. This rearrangement joins TRBV4-3 to TRBJ2-7, with D possibly TRBD2 on 5 matching bases. The CDR3 is made up of 16 amino acids. Germline CDR1 reads LGHNA; CDR2 reads YSLEER. The V end lost 1 base, the J end lost 1 base, and 14 bases lay between the germline ends. CDR3 amino acids: CASSQGWRTESYEQYF. As DNA, the CDR3 is TGCGCCAGCAGCCAAGGGTGGAGGACGGAATCCTACGAGCAGTACTTC.

The V and J genes are TRBV12-3 or TRBV12-4 and TRBJ2-7, with TRBD2 identical over 14 bases. The CDR3 length is 16 residues. V trimming: 6 bases; J trimming: 4 bases; junction bases outside the gene matches: 8. CDR3 DNA: TGTGCCAGCAGCTCCGGACTAGCGGGAGGTTGGTACGAGCAGTACTTC. It specifies CASSSGLAGGWYEQYF.

This chain connects TRBV20-1 to TRBJ2-1, with D tentatively TRBD2 (6 bases). V was clipped by 5 bases and J by 0 bases, with 11 bases between them. Germline V gene sequence: CDR1 DFQATT, CDR2 SNEGSKA (reference sequence). The CDR3 is made up of 14 amino acids. CDR3 nucleotide sequence: TGCAGTGCTGAGGGACTCATCTCCTACAATGAGCAGTTCTTC. Protein sequence: CSAEGLISYNEQFF.

This clonotype was observed many times. The chain is built from TRBV7-8 and TRBJ1-2; 8 bases are shared with TRBD1. Germline-derived CDR1 and CDR2 are SGHVS and FQNEAQ. This CDR3 is built from 16 residues. The trim removed 1 base at V and 8 bases at J, leaving 12 bases unmatched. In nucleotides, the CDR3 is TGTGCCAGCAGCTTAGTATCATGGACAGGGCCAAACGGCTACACCTTC. This sequence encodes CASSLVSWTGPNGYTF.

This clonotype was observed a few times. J is TRBJ2-7 and V is TRBV11-2; TRBD1 aligns across 9 bases. Germline V lookup: CDR1 SGHAT, CDR2 FQNNGV. The V and J ends lost 4 bases and 1 base, in that order; junction bases with no gene match: 14. This CDR3 contains 18 residues. The DNA of the CDR3 is TGTGCCAGCAGCTCCGCAAATCACAGGGGGCTATCGTCCTACGAGCAGTACTTC. This gives the protein CASSSANHRGLSSYEQYF.

J is TRBJ2-7 and V is TRBV30; the match to TRBD1 covers 8 bases. Germline-derived CDR1 and CDR2 are GTSNPN and SVGIG (reference sequence). Trimming took 4 bases from V and 6 from J; bases not matched to a gene: 2. The CDR3 covers 11 residues. The CDR3 sequence: CAWTDRVEQYF. In DNA, the CDR3 is TGTGCCTGGACGGACAGGGTCGAGCAGTACTTC.

This clonotype occurred a few times. The CDR3 DNA reads as TGCGCCAGCAGCTCCCCTAGGACAGGTCCAGAGACCCAGTACTTC. Amino acid sequence: CASSSPRTGPETQYF. The V gene is TRBV5-1, the J gene TRBJ2-5; 7 nucleotides align to TRBD1. The CDR3 sequence is 15 residues long. The V segment lost 3 bases and the J segment 4 bases; nucleotides outside the gene matches: 9. Germline V gene data show CDR1 as SGHRS and CDR2 as YFSETQ.

This sequence joins TRBV7-9 and TRBJ2-1, with TRBD1 matching 8 bases. V lost 4 bases, J lost 0 bases, and 8 bases stayed unmatched. Per germline, CDR1 SEHNR and CDR2 FQNEAQ (reference sequence). The CDR3 length is 17 residues. The CDR3 loop is CASSSWDRSLSYNEQFF. CDR3 nucleotides: TGTGCCAGCAGCTCCTGGGACAGGTCCCTCTCCTACAATGAGCAGTTCTTC.

This clonotype appeared many times. The J gene is TRBJ2-1, the V gene TRBV29-1; D unresolved. The CDR3 is made up of 10 amino acids. V was shortened by 7 bases and J by 5 bases, with 6 bases between the two germline ends. Germline V lookup: CDR1 SQVTM, CDR2 ANQGSEA. CDR3 amino acids: CSARNNEQFF. DNA of the CDR3: TGCAGCGCCCGGAACAATGAGCAGTTCTTC.

This clonotype was seen a few times. The chain carries TRBV4-3 and TRBJ2-1, with D possibly matching TRBD2 (6 bases). This CDR3 contains 15 residues. Germline-derived CDR1 and CDR2 are LGHNA and YSLEER. The V gene lost 0 bases and the J gene lost 5 bases, with 11 bases spanning the gap. CDR3 amino acids: CASSQDGGRHNEQFF. The CDR3 DNA follows: TGCGCCAGCAGCCAAGATGGGGGGAGACACAATGAGCAGTTCTTC.

In nucleotides, the CDR3 is TGCAGCGTTGAACAGACCCCTGGGACCGGGGAGCTGTTTTTT. Protein product: CSVEQTPGTGELFF. The chain recombines TRBV29-1 with TRBJ2-2, with D unclear. V was trimmed by 2 bases and J by 5 bases, leaving 12 bases between them. Per the germline V gene, CDR1 is SQVTM and CDR2 is ANQGSEA. This CDR3 has 14 residues.

A remark on this clonotype: This may be a read error: a much more frequent sequence differs by one nucleotide. This sequence joins TRBV27 and TRBJ1-4; weak D call: TRBD1 (5 bases). The CDR3 has 16 amino acids. CDR1 is MNHEY, CDR2 SMNVEV, per germline (reference sequence). The chain's CDR3 is CASSPYREGANKKLFF. CDR3 bases: TGTGCCAGCAGTCCCTATAGAGAAGGGGCTAATAAAAAACTGTTTTTT.

This rearrangement joins TRBV29-1 to TRBJ1-1, with D perhaps TRBD1 (5 bases). V was cut by 1 base and J by 1 base, with 10 bases left in between. The germline V gene has CDR1 SQVTM and CDR2 ANQGSEA. This CDR3 region has 14 residues. CDR3 region: CSVEVSGGNTEAFF. CDR3 bases: TGCAGCGTTGAAGTCTCGGGGGGGAACACTGAAGCTTTCTTT.

This clonotype has ten or more counts. The chain carries TRBV4-3 and TRBJ2-3, with 7 nucleotides matching TRBD2. The germline V gene encodes CDR1 LGHNA and CDR2 YSLEER. Losses at the gene ends were 2 bases for V and 0 bases for J; bases not matched to a gene: 2. The CDR3 contains 15 residues. DNA for the CDR3: TGCGCCAGCAGCCAAAGTAGCGGGAGCACAGATACGCAGTATTTT. Encoded protein: CASSQSSGSTDTQYF.

The J gene is TRBJ2-1, the V gene TRBV18, with D perhaps given as TRBD1 or TRBD2 (5 bases each). The CDR3 has 15 amino acids. V was pared by 3 bases and J by 9 bases, with 18 bases between. From germline, CDR1 is KGHSH and CDR2 LQKENI. The CDR3 reads CASSPSGPGLGEQFF. CDR3 in DNA: TGTGCCAGCTCACCTTCAGGTCCGGGGCTCGGTGAGCAGTTCTTC.

This clonotype was observed many times. The chain is built from TRBV7-2 and TRBJ2-2; no clear D. Trimming took 3 bases from V and 3 from J, leaving 14 bases between them. The CDR3 length is 16 residues. Germline V gene data show CDR1 as SGHTA and CDR2 as FQGNSA. CDR3 coding DNA: TGTGCCAGCAGCTTCCAACCTGCCGACGACACCGGGGAGCTGTTTTTT. This sequence encodes CASSFQPADDTGELFF.